Sequencing of this TCR beta chain was carried out in a study of blood T cell repertoires in COVID-19. Overall study context: Samples representing acute and convalescent COVID-19 were sourced from the United States, Italy and Spain. PBMCs, B-cell-depleted T cells, or T cells provided the cDNA or gDNA that made up the material.

The CDR3 extends over 13 amino acids. V was cut by 1 base and J by 7 bases, with 7 bases left in between. CDR1 is SEHNR and CDR2 is FQNEAQ in the germline V gene (reference sequence). Per the original methods: Scientists estimated how many nucleated cells there were by amplifying reference gene primers. Sequencing used immunoSEQ multiplex PCR; TCRdb keeps in-frame clones, though not all of them. Clonal size and the V and J genes are those of that table, whereas D and trimming came from the DNA. The sample includes under 80,000 clones, 65% to 80% seen only once; the top ten take approximately 30%. The receptor was isolated from a human donor in a cohort sampled during active COVID-19. The genes are TRBV7-9 and TRBJ2-2; the D is unclear. The sequencing sample was made of peripheral blood. The CDR3, as DNA: TGTGCCAGCAGCTTAGACAGTTACGGGGAGCTGTTTTTT. Translating gives CASSLDSYGELFF.